Listed below are T cell receptor beta chains from one sample, sequenced in a study of vaccination effects on CD4 cells after COVID-19. Sequencing used immunoSEQ multiplex PCR; TCRdb keeps in-frame clones, though not all of them. Counted here are some 23,000 clones, around 69% occurring once; the ten biggest clones make up around 9.1%. These receptors' antigens are unknown. The material sequenced was CD4+ T cells from PBMCs cultured with HCoV-229E spike peptides, taken after COVID-19 vaccination. All receptors come from a human donor who received a COVID-19 vaccine. Both conserved end residues are part of each CDR3. Fields, in order: V gene, D gene, clone size, J gene, CDR3 protein, CDR3 DNA. D genes are given only for firm matches. Rows may omit the clone size; those that give it use once, few, many or a size class.

V gene: TRBV18
D gene: .
clone size: .
J gene: TRBJ2-5
CDR3 protein: CASSPGPQGPQETQYF
CDR3 DNA: TGTGCCAGCTCACCGGGTCCCCAAGGGCCCCAAGAGACCCAGTACTTC

V gene: TRBV10-3
D gene: .
clone size: .
J gene: TRBJ1-1
CDR3 protein: CAIRDEGDEAFF
CDR3 DNA: TGTGCCATCAGGGACGAAGGCGATGAAGCTTTCTTT

V gene: TRBV19
D gene: TRBD1
clone size: .
J gene: TRBJ1-2
CDR3 protein: CASSMEGAYGYTF
CDR3 DNA: TGTGCCAGTAGTATGGAGGGGGCCTATGGCTACACCTTC

V gene: TRBV30
D gene: .
clone size: .
J gene: TRBJ2-7
CDR3 protein: CAWSVVRNEQYF
CDR3 DNA: TGTGCCTGGAGTGTGGTCCGGAACGAGCAGTACTTC

V gene: TRBV24-1
D gene: TRBD2
clone size: .
J gene: TRBJ2-1
CDR3 protein: CATSGPPSGGGDIEQFF
CDR3 DNA: TGTGCCACCAGTGGACCCCCGAGCGGGGGGGGCGATATTGAGCAGTTCTTC

V gene: TRBV24-1
D gene: TRBD1
clone size: .
J gene: TRBJ1-2
CDR3 protein: CATADRAGGYTF
CDR3 DNA: TGTGCCACCGCGGACAGGGCGGGCGGCTACACCTTC

V gene: TRBV7-8
D gene: .
clone size: .
J gene: TRBJ2-7
CDR3 protein: CASSLGRINTYEQYF
CDR3 DNA: TGTGCCAGCAGCTTGGGGCGAATTAACACCTACGAGCAGTACTTC

V gene: TRBV4-1
D gene: TRBD2
clone size: .
J gene: TRBJ2-6
CDR3 protein: CASKGTSGGLSGANVLTF
CDR3 DNA: TGCGCCAGCAAGGGGACTAGCGGGGGCCTCTCTGGGGCCAACGTCCTGACTTTC

V gene: TRBV19
D gene: TRBD1
clone size: .
J gene: TRBJ2-2
CDR3 protein: CASEDRGDTGELFF
CDR3 DNA: TGTGCCAGCGAGGACAGGGGGGACACCGGGGAGCTGTTTTTT

V gene: TRBV19
D gene: .
clone size: once
J gene: TRBJ1-3
CDR3 protein: CASSPRELTSGNTIYF
CDR3 DNA: TGTGCCAGTAGTCCCAGGGAGTTGACCTCTGGAAACACCATATATTTT

V gene: TRBV3-1/TRBV3-2
D gene: .
clone size: .
J gene: TRBJ1-2
CDR3 protein: CASSPPVRGSGGYTF
CDR3 DNA: TGTGCCAGCAGCCCACCCGTCAGGGGCAGTGGTGGCTACACCTTC

V gene: TRBV27
D gene: TRBD2
clone size: .
J gene: TRBJ2-1
CDR3 protein: CASSAAGARGLAGVGYNEQFF
CDR3 DNA: TGTGCCAGCAGCGCGGCGGGGGCGCGGGGACTAGCGGGAGTGGGTTACAATGAGCAGTTCTTC

V gene: TRBV19
D gene: .
clone size: .
J gene: TRBJ1-2
CDR3 protein: CASTRDGNYGYTF
CDR3 DNA: TGTGCCAGTACCAGGGACGGCAACTATGGCTACACCTTC

V gene: TRBV7-6
D gene: .
clone size: .
J gene: TRBJ2-3
CDR3 protein: CASSLAGPRGDTQYF
CDR3 DNA: TGTGCCAGCAGCTTAGCGGGCCCCCGGGGAGATACGCAGTATTTT

V gene: TRBV6-5
D gene: TRBD1
clone size: .
J gene: TRBJ2-3
CDR3 protein: CASITGGYLDTQYF
CDR3 DNA: TGTGCCAGCATCACAGGGGGCTATCTAGATACGCAGTATTTT

V gene: TRBV5-1
D gene: TRBD1
clone size: .
J gene: TRBJ1-4
CDR3 protein: CASSLGDREKEKLFF
CDR3 DNA: TGCGCCAGCAGCTTGGGGGACAGGGAAAAGGAAAAACTGTTTTTT

V gene: TRBV6-1
D gene: TRBD1
clone size: once
J gene: TRBJ2-5
CDR3 protein: CASSDRGREETQYF
CDR3 DNA: TGTGCCAGCAGTGATAGGGGGCGAGAAGAGACCCAGTACTTC

V gene: TRBV5-6
D gene: TRBD2
clone size: .
J gene: TRBJ2-1
CDR3 protein: CASSLLAFNSSYNEQFF
CDR3 DNA: TGTGCCAGCAGCCTACTAGCGTTCAATAGCTCCTACAATGAGCAGTTCTTC

V gene: TRBV28
D gene: .
clone size: .
J gene: TRBJ1-1
CDR3 protein: CASSLGTPIEAFF
CDR3 DNA: TGTGCCAGCAGTTTAGGGACACCCATTGAAGCTTTCTTT

V gene: TRBV5-8
D gene: .
clone size: .
J gene: TRBJ1-5
CDR3 protein: CASSLLSSNQPQHF
CDR3 DNA: TGTGCCAGCAGCTTGTTGTCCTCAAATCAGCCCCAGCATTTT

V gene: TRBV5-4
D gene: .
clone size: .
J gene: TRBJ2-1
CDR3 protein: CASSLEGGLYNEQFF
CDR3 DNA: TGTGCCAGCAGCTTGGAGGGGGGGCTTTACAATGAGCAGTTCTTC

V gene: TRBV6-5
D gene: TRBD1
clone size: .
J gene: TRBJ1-1
CDR3 protein: CATTPGQGSEAFF
CDR3 DNA: TGTGCCACCACACCGGGACAGGGGAGTGAAGCTTTCTTT

V gene: TRBV5-5
D gene: TRBD1
clone size: few
J gene: TRBJ1-2
CDR3 protein: CASSLDGTGGIVYGYTF
CDR3 DNA: TGTGCCAGCAGCTTGGATGGGACAGGGGGTATCGTCTATGGCTACACCTTC

V gene: TRBV11-2
D gene: .
clone size: .
J gene: TRBJ2-1
CDR3 protein: CASSLGHGSYNEQFF
CDR3 DNA: TGTGCCAGCAGCTTAGGCCATGGGTCCTACAATGAGCAGTTCTTC

V gene: TRBV5-4
D gene: .
clone size: few
J gene: TRBJ1-6
CDR3 protein: CASRIGGMDNSPLHF
CDR3 DNA: TGTGCCAGCAGAATTGGGGGCATGGATAATTCACCCCTCCACTTT

V gene: TRBV7-2
D gene: .
clone size: .
J gene: TRBJ2-3
CDR3 protein: CASSLVGAGFTDTQYF
CDR3 DNA: TGTGCCAGCAGCTTAGTCGGGGCGGGGTTCACAGATACGCAGTATTTT

V gene: TRBV5-1
D gene: .
clone size: .
J gene: TRBJ1-1
CDR3 protein: CASSLEGRNTEAFF
CDR3 DNA: TGCGCCAGCAGCTTGGAGGGCAGGAACACTGAAGCTTTCTTT

V gene: TRBV3-1/TRBV3-2
D gene: .
clone size: .
J gene: TRBJ1-2
CDR3 protein: CASNPGPIKGYGYTF
CDR3 DNA: TGTGCCAGCAACCCAGGACCAATTAAAGGCTATGGCTACACCTTC

V gene: TRBV20-1
D gene: TRBD1
clone size: .
J gene: TRBJ1-2
CDR3 protein: CSASTGVGYTF
CDR3 DNA: TGCAGTGCTTCAACAGGGGTAGGCTACACCTTC

V gene: TRBV19
D gene: .
clone size: .
J gene: TRBJ1-1
CDR3 protein: CASSIIGTGNTEAFF
CDR3 DNA: TGTGCCAGTAGTATAATAGGGACGGGGAACACTGAAGCTTTCTTT

V gene: TRBV25-1
D gene: TRBD2
clone size: .
J gene: TRBJ2-1
CDR3 protein: CASSPTLAGTSYNEQFF
CDR3 DNA: TGTGCCAGCAGTCCCACTCTAGCGGGGACCTCCTACAATGAGCAGTTCTTC

V gene: TRBV6-5
D gene: TRBD1
clone size: few
J gene: TRBJ2-5
CDR3 protein: CASSSGGTRTQYF
CDR3 DNA: TGTGCCAGCAGTTCAGGGGGTACTAGGACCCAGTACTTC

V gene: TRBV7-9
D gene: .
clone size: .
J gene: TRBJ1-1
CDR3 protein: CASSSPRGMSGSEAFF
CDR3 DNA: TGTGCCAGCAGCTCACCTAGGGGGATGAGCGGCAGTGAAGCTTTCTTT

V gene: TRBV27
D gene: .
clone size: .
J gene: TRBJ2-2
CDR3 protein: CATRRAGELFF
CDR3 DNA: TGTGCCACCCGGAGGGCCGGGGAGCTGTTTTTT

V gene: TRBV2
D gene: .
clone size: few
J gene: TRBJ1-2
CDR3 protein: CASSYNQGSDGYTF
CDR3 DNA: TGTGCCAGCAGCTATAATCAGGGTTCGGACGGCTACACCTTC

V gene: TRBV5-1
D gene: .
clone size: .
J gene: TRBJ1-6
CDR3 protein: CASSPVGGSNSPLHF
CDR3 DNA: TGCGCCAGCAGCCCCGTGGGGGGTAGCAATTCACCCCTCCACTTT

V gene: TRBV11-2
D gene: .
clone size: .
J gene: TRBJ1-3
CDR3 protein: CASSLVRHSGNTIYF
CDR3 DNA: TGTGCCAGCAGCTTAGTGCGTCACTCTGGAAACACCATATATTTT

V gene: TRBV4-1
D gene: .
clone size: .
J gene: TRBJ1-1
CDR3 protein: CASSQFPGDFGNTEAFF
CDR3 DNA: TGCGCCAGCAGCCAATTTCCAGGGGATTTCGGGAACACTGAAGCTTTCTTT

V gene: TRBV6-4
D gene: TRBD1
clone size: .
J gene: TRBJ2-2
CDR3 protein: CATSPDRTTGELFF
CDR3 DNA: TGTGCCACCAGTCCGGACAGGACCACCGGGGAGCTGTTTTTT

V gene: TRBV6-6
D gene: .
clone size: .
J gene: TRBJ1-5
CDR3 protein: CASNRDQPQHF
CDR3 DNA: TGTGCCAGCAACAGGGATCAGCCCCAGCATTTT

V gene: TRBV3-1/TRBV3-2
D gene: .
clone size: .
J gene: TRBJ2-3
CDR3 protein: CASSDFNHRYSTDTQYF
CDR3 DNA: TGTGCCAGCAGCGACTTTAACCACCGCTATTCCACAGATACGCAGTATTTT

V gene: TRBV19
D gene: TRBD2
clone size: .
J gene: TRBJ2-3
CDR3 protein: CASSRPGGRPYNTDTQYF
CDR3 DNA: TGTGCCAGTAGTAGACCGGGCGGGAGACCTTACAACACAGATACGCAGTATTTT

V gene: TRBV5-1
D gene: TRBD2
clone size: .
J gene: TRBJ2-5
CDR3 protein: CASSGGTSGGQETQYF
CDR3 DNA: TGCGCCAGCAGCGGCGGGACTAGCGGGGGACAAGAGACCCAGTACTTC

V gene: TRBV19
D gene: TRBD2
clone size: once
J gene: TRBJ2-5
CDR3 protein: CASSIGSGKETQYF
CDR3 DNA: TGTGCCAGTAGTATCGGGAGCGGGAAAGAGACCCAGTACTTC

V gene: TRBV5-1
D gene: TRBD2
clone size: .
J gene: TRBJ2-2
CDR3 protein: CASSLGTGGASTGELFF
CDR3 DNA: TGCGCCAGCAGCTTGGGAACGGGGGGGGCATCGACCGGGGAGCTGTTTTTT

V gene: TRBV7-9
D gene: .
clone size: .
J gene: TRBJ2-3
CDR3 protein: CASSLAQDYPSTDTQYF
CDR3 DNA: TGTGCCAGCAGCTTAGCGCAGGACTACCCTAGCACAGATACGCAGTATTTT

V gene: TRBV3-1/TRBV3-2
D gene: .
clone size: .
J gene: TRBJ1-5
CDR3 protein: CASSQDPDGGQPQHF
CDR3 DNA: TGTGCCAGCAGCCAAGATCCCGACGGGGGCCAGCCCCAGCATTTT

V gene: TRBV7-8
D gene: TRBD1
clone size: .
J gene: TRBJ1-5
CDR3 protein: CASTRQGALPQHF
CDR3 DNA: TGTGCCAGCACCCGACAGGGGGCTCTGCCCCAGCATTTT

V gene: TRBV2
D gene: .
clone size: .
J gene: TRBJ2-1
CDR3 protein: CASTGGQLLYNEQFF
CDR3 DNA: TGTGCCAGCACCGGGGGACAGTTACTCTACAATGAGCAGTTCTTC